This T cell receptor (beta chain) emerged from a study of blood T cell repertoires in COVID-19 (dated by TCRdb to the early 2020s). In terms of the full investigation: Collaborator samples came from the United States, Italy and Spain and covered acute and convalescent phases of COVID-19. A freely available public database, intended as a resource for researchers studying the immune response to SARS-CoV-2, is where the repertoires were released. The dataset comprised deeply sampled blood TCRbeta repertoires from subjects exposed to, actively infected with, or recovered from COVID-19. The sample metadata nearly always contained a de-identified subject ID, COVID-19 status, age in years and sex. The material from the prospective study consisted of cDNA or gDNA derived from T cells, B-cell-depleted T cells, or PBMCs. Where available, HLA class I and class II types were taken from metadata supplied by the sample provider and were not determined by assay-based typing. The samples were drawn from two sources: the first 160 participants of the ongoing ImmuneRACE study, and about 1,300 subjects contributed by 6 global collaborators. What the authors observed across the whole study: How much clinical and demographic metadata was included differed by source and by participant, and the metadata was provided uncurated.

Participants in the prospective study were enrolled through a virtual design, were aged about 18 to 100 years, and lived in some 24 United States geographic areas. Cohort assignment in the prospective study relied on participant-reported clinical history from a screening survey and a study questionnaire. In the prospective study, whole blood, serum and a nasopharyngeal or oropharyngeal swab were collected from each participant by mobile phlebotomists. Additional blood draws and questionnaires over an approximately 2-month period could optionally be provided by prospective study participants. Before DNA extraction, prospective study blood samples were shipped either frozen or at room temperature. As concerns this clone: Its antigen is unknown. It has no much larger one-base neighbor in the sample; base qualities were not kept.

The immunoSEQ Assay, a bias-controlled multiplex PCR, was used to amplify TCRbeta CDR3 regions from genomic DNA. The authors' analysis ran thus. The number of nucleated cells in each sample was estimated by amplification of reference gene primers within the assay. To quantify the absolute abundance of each unique TCRbeta CDR3 rearrangement, sequence reads were collapsed and filtered. For each sample, productive Simpson clonality was calculated as the square root of Simpson's diversity index across productive rearrangements. Imported from immuneACCESS, the table was reduced by TCRdb to in-frame sequences with V and J called. These copies leave out some clones; in studies compared against another copy, an unresolved V gene accounts for under half, and the cause of the remainder is not known. The D gene and trimming were derived from the DNA, and the V and J assignments and clone size from that table. The sample yields 120,000 to 150,000 clones; approximately 84% were counted once. Approximately 3.6% of the sample belongs to the ten largest clones.

From V the trimming removes 3 bases and from J it removes 6 bases, while the gene matches leave 7 bases of the junction unaccounted for. CDR1 is given as LGHDT and CDR2 as YNNKEL, both from the germline V gene (reference sequence). Inclusive of the bounding cysteine and phenylalanine, the CDR3 is 14 residues long. Only the CDR3 region is kept as DNA, spanning 42 bases read in frame from base 1. This receptor chain uses TRBV3-1 (or the pseudogene TRBV3-2) and TRBJ2-7, and 8 junction bases match TRBD1. The sample comprised PBMCs or T cells enriched from blood (not recorded which). This receptor was identified in a woman between 45 and 65 years old with acute COVID-19. CDR3 loop: CASSHKGQGGEQYF. The bases read TGTGCCAGCAGCCACAAAGGACAGGGTGGCGAGCAGTACTTC.